Listed below are T cell receptor beta chains from one sample, sequenced in a study of T cells expressing NK-cell markers. TCRdb re-called the 5' RACE reads and gives one entry per CDR3 protein, without DNA. This table holds roughly 280,000 distinct CDR3 sequences. Sequenced material: blood T cells: a sorted CD56 or NKG2C T cell subset, CD4+ or CD8+ T cells, or bulk PBMC T cells (not recorded which). Source of these receptors: a man aged 18 to 35 in good health. The CDR3 runs from the conserved cysteine through the conserved F or W.

11,TRBJ2-7,TRBV29-1,CSVRGPVEQYF
14,TRBJ2-1,TRBV20-1,CSARDLRTAVEQFF
16,TRBJ2-7,TRBV6-1,CASSESSGRAVGEQYF
18,TRBJ2-1,TRBV6-1,CASSPTLAGGLSYNEQFF
13,TRBJ2-3,TRBV11-3,CASRRTPTDTQYF
15,TRBJ2-2,TRBV12-3/TRBV12-4,CASSSLLNSTGELFF
15,TRBJ2-1,TRBV15,CATRLAGGPRDEQFF
13,TRBJ1-2,TRBV4-1,CASSQQTGDTYTF
16,TRBJ2-1,TRBV4-3,CASSQDLASGYNEQFF
15,TRBJ2-5,TRBV13,CASSLGQGAQETQYF
17,TRBJ2-3,TRBV12-5,CASGLRWLAGGSDTQYF
14,TRBJ2-1,TRBV2,CASIGLARGHEQFF
14,TRBJ2-5,TRBV7-7,CASSPPGTKETQYF
13,TRBJ1-2,TRBV12-3/TRBV12-4,CASSLGAPYGYTF
15,TRBJ2-4,TRBV5-1,CASSRDGGSKNIQYF
16,TRBJ2-7,TRBV7-9,CASSSQLGRGVYEQYF
16,TRBJ1-1,TRBV5-1,CASSLRAGQGNTEAFF
17,TRBJ2-6,TRBV7-2,CASSGKDSYSGANVLTF
16,TRBJ1-5,TRBV12-3/TRBV12-4,CASSSPTGDSNQPQHF
14,TRBJ1-5,TRBV20-1,CSATGQVSNQPQHF
13,TRBJ2-5,TRBV20-1,CSAIPPARETQYF
13,TRBJ1-1,TRBV7-6,CASSPSLNTEAFF
16,TRBJ1-4,TRBV7-2,CASRSGGTATNEKLFF
14,TRBJ1-2,TRBV20-1,CSARKDSSNYGYTF
13,TRBJ2-5,TRBV29-1,CSVARTNQETQYF
11,TRBJ1-2,TRBV6-5,CASSRQGRYTF
14,TRBJ1-2,TRBV29-1,CSVALGQGAAGYTF
14,TRBJ2-7,TRBV4-2,CASSQDTGDYEQYF
13,TRBJ2-1,TRBV6-2/TRBV6-3,CASRYGTSVMQFF
16,TRBJ2-5,TRBV10-3,CAISEGGRGLQETQYF
15,TRBJ1-5,TRBV12-3/TRBV12-4,CASSPGQSFGQPQHF
12,TRBJ2-7,TRBV9,CASSVVGYEQYF
13,TRBJ2-4,TRBV6-1,CASRGQAKNIQYF
18,TRBJ2-7,TRBV6-5,CASSYSTVQFGSSYEQYF
15,TRBJ2-1,TRBV20-1,CSARVRRASYNEQFF
16,TRBJ2-1,TRBV28,CASSTGTSGRGHEQFF
14,TRBJ2-4,TRBV7-2,CASSLQGRQNIQYF
13,TRBJ1-4,TRBV4-1,CASSKIRYEKLFF
16,TRBJ2-5,TRBV6-2/TRBV6-3,CASSLTKLEGRETQYF
12,TRBJ1-6,TRBV24-1,CATSDLNGPLHF
18,TRBJ2-3,TRBV2,CASSEGLAGVVFTDTQYF
19,TRBJ2-5,TRBV5-1,CASSLSGLAGGLPQETQYF
14,TRBJ2-5,TRBV6-1,CASSRGVPKGTQYF
18,TRBJ2-1,TRBV20-1,CSARGRAVWDRGYNEQFF
12,TRBJ2-1,TRBV29-1,CSVGQGSNEQFF
14,TRBJ2-1,TRBV5-5,CASSFKEVYNEQFF
13,TRBJ2-3,TRBV5-1,CASSFPDSDTQYF
14,TRBJ1-3,TRBV3-1,CASSQASSGNTIYF
14,TRBJ2-2,TRBV30,CAWIGGQGTGELFF
15,TRBJ2-7,TRBV12-3/TRBV12-4,CASSYEREAAYEQYF